The next 7 T cell receptor beta chains were all read from a single sample in a study of shared clonotypes between healthy human individuals. Here immunoSEQ multiplex PCR was the method, and the copy in TCRdb shows in-frame clones only, minus some. Of fewer than 550,000 clones listed, almost 80% were seen once; the top ten hold roughly an eighth. The sample comprised PBMCs. The source of these receptors is a woman in her thirties or forties in good health. Some clones in this sample may be carry-over from other donors' samples.

DNA of the CDR3: TGTGCCAGCAGCCTAGCGGGAGGGCGAAATCAAGAGACCCAGTACTTC. Its protein product is CASSLAGGRNQETQYF. The V gene is TRBV9, the J gene TRBJ2-5, with 12 bases identical to TRBD2. Trimming removed 4 bases from V and 2 bases from J; junction bases left unmatched: 6. The CDR3 totals 16 residues. Germline CDR1 and CDR2: SGDLS and YYNGEE. Variable domain in full (rest from reference TRBV9 and TRBJ2-5): DSGVTQTPKHLITATGQRVTLRCSPRSGDLSVYWYQQSLDQGLQFLIQYYNGEERAKGNILERFSAQQFPDLHSELNLSSLELGDSALYFCASSLAGGRNQETQYFGPGTRLLVL.

The V call is TRBV27, the J call TRBJ2-3; 10 bases are shared with TRBD2. In germline, CDR1 is MNHEY, CDR2 SMNVEV (reference sequence). With 6 bases clipped from V and 0 bases from J, the junction kept 6 bases outside the gene matches. The CDR3 spans 16 residues. CDR3 amino acids: CASSFIAGGSTDTQYF. The CDR3 DNA follows: TGTGCCAGCAGCTTTATAGCGGGAGGAAGCACAGATACGCAGTATTTT.

The genes are TRBV18 and TRBJ2-7; maybe TRBD2 (6 bases). CDR3 size: 14 residues. Trimming left V 5 bases short and J 3 bases short, with 14 bases between. Looked up from germline, CDR1 is KGHSH and CDR2 is LQKENI. The DNA of the CDR3 is TGTGCCAGCTCAGGGGTTAGGCGGGACTACGAGCAGTACTTC. Translation: CASSGVRRDYEQYF. Based on the CDR3 plus reference TRBV18 and TRBJ2-7, the full variable domain is NAGVMQNPRHLVRRRGQEARLRCSPMKGHSHVYWYRQLPEEGLKFMVYLQKENIIDESGMPKERFSAEFPKEGPSILRIQQVVRGDSAAYFCASSGVRRDYEQYFGPGTRLTVT.

CDR3 DNA: TGTGCCAGCAGCTTAGGGGTAACGCCAGATACGCAGTATTTT. Translating gives CASSLGVTPDTQYF. The chain is built from TRBV7-9 and TRBJ2-3; no reliable D call. Germline CDR1 SEHNR, CDR2 FQNEAQ (reference sequence). With 1 base removed from V and 4 bases from J, the gap between germline ends came to 9 bases. The CDR3 length is 14 residues.

Remarks on this clone: This CDR3 is also generated by other DNA sequences in the sample. This chain joins TRBV18 and TRBJ2-5, with 9 bases fitting TRBD1. Germline trimming cut 3 bases from V and 0 bases from J; bases unmatched to any gene: 2. The CDR3 covers 15 residues. CDR1 and CDR2 from the germline V gene are KGHSH and LQKENI. CDR3 residues: CASSPRQGDQETQYF. CDR3 nucleotides: TGTGCCAGCTCACCGAGACAGGGGGACCAAGAGACCCAGTACTTC. Together with reference TRBV18 and TRBJ2-5, the CDR3 gives the full variable domain: NAGVMQNPRHLVRRRGQEARLRCSPMKGHSHVYWYRQLPEEGLKFMVYLQKENIIDESGMPKERFSAEFPKEGPSILRIQQVVRGDSAAYFCASSPRQGDQETQYFGPGTRLLVL.

This clone was found a few times. The chain carries TRBV28 and TRBJ1-1, with D tentatively TRBD1 (5 bases). CDR3 length: 17 residues. CDR1 and CDR2 from the germline V gene are MDHEN and SYDVKM. Trimming stripped 2 bases from V and 7 bases from J, with 23 bases between. The CDR3, as DNA: TGTGCCAGCAGTTTACCTGGCCCTCTTACAGGAGAGAGTGAAGCTTTCTTT. Translating gives CASSLPGPLTGESEAFF.

This clone has just one count. The V gene is TRBV7-8, the J gene TRBJ2-5; either TRBD1 or TRBD2 may fit D (5 bases each). The V gene lost 6 bases and the J gene lost 1 base, with 9 bases spanning the gap. Germline values: CDR1 SGHVS, CDR2 FQNEAQ. This CDR3 has 13 residues. CDR3 coding DNA: TGTGCCAGCAGTCCGAGGGGCCAAGAGACCCAGTACTTC. Its protein product is CASSPRGQETQYF.